Listed below are T cell receptor beta chains from one sample, sequenced in a study of blood T cell repertoires in COVID-19. Libraries were prepared by immunoSEQ multiplex PCR; TCRdb keeps only in-frame clonotypes and omits some of them. This sample has around 110,000 clones, with 90% to 95% found just once. Material for sequencing was peripheral blood. The receptors derive from a woman aged 30 to 39 with acute or convalescent COVID-19. Each CDR3 is given with its conserved first and last residue. Each record gives: clone size, V gene, J gene, D gene, CDR3 DNA, CDR3 protein. The D gene is left open where the match is weak. The size entry is marked missing in some rows and otherwise reads once, few, many or a size class.

clone size: NA
V gene: TRBV27
J gene: TRBJ2-7
D gene: NA
CDR3 DNA: TGTGCCAGCAGTTCCCCCGGGTTGACTAGATCTTACGAGCAGTACTTC
CDR3 protein: CASSSPGLTRSYEQYF

clone size: NA
V gene: TRBV4-2
J gene: TRBJ1-4
D gene: TRBD1
CDR3 DNA: TGTGCCAGCAGCAGATGGACAGGGGGATCCGAAAAACTGTTTTTT
CDR3 protein: CASSRWTGGSEKLFF

clone size: NA
V gene: TRBV7-6
J gene: TRBJ1-1
D gene: NA
CDR3 DNA: TGTGCCAGCAGCCCCACGGCGGACATGAACACTGAAGCTTTCTTT
CDR3 protein: CASSPTADMNTEAFF

clone size: NA
V gene: TRBV7-6
J gene: TRBJ1-2
D gene: NA
CDR3 DNA: TGTGCCATCATCACGAGCGGGGAGGGGACCTATGGCTACACCTTC
CDR3 protein: CAIITSGEGTYGYTF

clone size: NA
V gene: TRBV18
J gene: TRBJ2-5
D gene: TRBD2
CDR3 DNA: TGTGCCAGCTCACCACCGGTCTCTAGCGGGAGGGACAAGACCCAGTACTTC
CDR3 protein: CASSPPVSSGRDKTQYF

clone size: NA
V gene: TRBV10-1
J gene: TRBJ2-1
D gene: NA
CDR3 DNA: TGCGCCAGCAGCCCCCATAGCTCCTACAATGAGCAGTTCTTC
CDR3 protein: CASSPHSSYNEQFF

clone size: NA
V gene: TRBV4-2
J gene: TRBJ2-3
D gene: TRBD2
CDR3 DNA: TGTGCCAGCAGCCAAGGGACTAGCGGCCAGGGGCAGTATTTT
CDR3 protein: CASSQGTSGQGQYF

clone size: few
V gene: TRBV28
J gene: TRBJ1-5
D gene: NA
CDR3 DNA: TGTGCCAGCAGTTTAGAGGTGAAGCCCCAGCATTTT
CDR3 protein: CASSLEVKPQHF

clone size: NA
V gene: TRBV7-6
J gene: TRBJ2-5
D gene: NA
CDR3 DNA: TGTGCCAGCAGCTTCCTTTCGAGAAACCCCCAAGAGACCCAGTACTTC
CDR3 protein: CASSFLSRNPQETQYF

clone size: NA
V gene: TRBV19
J gene: TRBJ1-2
D gene: NA
CDR3 DNA: TGTGCCAGTAGAGGAGGGAACTATGGCTACACCTTC
CDR3 protein: CASRGGNYGYTF

clone size: NA
V gene: TRBV4-3
J gene: TRBJ1-1
D gene: NA
CDR3 DNA: TGCGCCAGCAGCCAAGGAGCTGGTATCACTGAAGCTTTCTTT
CDR3 protein: CASSQGAGITEAFF

clone size: NA
V gene: TRBV18
J gene: TRBJ2-7
D gene: TRBD1
CDR3 DNA: TGTGCCAGCTCACCTGTATCAGGACAGGTTACCTACGAGCAGTACTTC
CDR3 protein: CASSPVSGQVTYEQYF

clone size: NA
V gene: TRBV2
J gene: TRBJ1-4
D gene: TRBD1
CDR3 DNA: TGTGCCAGCTATTTTTCGTTCGCCCAAATCGGCAGACAGGGGAGTATAAATGAAAAACTGTTTTTT
CDR3 protein: CASYFSFAQIGRQGSINEKLFF

clone size: NA
V gene: TRBV18
J gene: TRBJ1-2
D gene: TRBD1
CDR3 DNA: TGTGCCAGCTCAGCTAAAACAGGGGGCGACTATGGCTACACCTTC
CDR3 protein: CASSAKTGGDYGYTF

clone size: NA
V gene: TRBV6-2/TRBV6-3
J gene: TRBJ2-2
D gene: TRBD2
CDR3 DNA: TGTGCCAGCAGTTGGGCTAGCGGGGGAATCGGGGAGCTGTTTTTT
CDR3 protein: CASSWASGGIGELFF

clone size: NA
V gene: TRBV7-3
J gene: TRBJ2-1
D gene: NA
CDR3 DNA: TGTGCCAGCAGCTCACGGACTTTAGCCCAAGATAATGAGCAGTTCTTC
CDR3 protein: CASSSRTLAQDNEQFF

clone size: NA
V gene: TRBV4-1
J gene: TRBJ1-2
D gene: NA
CDR3 DNA: TGCGCCAGCAGCCAAGAGGCCGATTACTATGGCTACACCTTC
CDR3 protein: CASSQEADYYGYTF

clone size: NA
V gene: TRBV19
J gene: TRBJ1-5
D gene: NA
CDR3 DNA: TGTGCCAGTAGTATCGGGGGATGGGAACCCCAGCATTTT
CDR3 protein: CASSIGGWEPQHF

clone size: NA
V gene: TRBV28
J gene: TRBJ1-1
D gene: NA
CDR3 DNA: TGTGCCAGCAGTGTCAGTATGAACACTGAAGCTTTCTTT
CDR3 protein: CASSVSMNTEAFF

clone size: NA
V gene: TRBV7-2
J gene: TRBJ1-2
D gene: TRBD1
CDR3 DNA: TGTGCCAGCAGTCCCCCCGGGACAGCTTATGGCTACACCTTC
CDR3 protein: CASSPPGTAYGYTF

clone size: NA
V gene: TRBV20-1
J gene: TRBJ2-2
D gene: TRBD2
CDR3 DNA: TGCAGTGCTAGTCTCCAACCGGGACTAGCGGGTTACGACGGGGAGCTGTTTTTT
CDR3 protein: CSASLQPGLAGYDGELFF

clone size: NA
V gene: TRBV10-3
J gene: TRBJ1-3
D gene: TRBD1
CDR3 DNA: TGTGCCACCTCCGACAGGGGCTCTGGAAACACCATATATTTT
CDR3 protein: CATSDRGSGNTIYF

clone size: NA
V gene: TRBV19
J gene: TRBJ2-5
D gene: NA
CDR3 DNA: TGTGCCAGTAGGGGAGCGGACTTTGGGGAGACCCAGTACTTC
CDR3 protein: CASRGADFGETQYF

clone size: once
V gene: TRBV27
J gene: TRBJ1-1
D gene: TRBD1
CDR3 DNA: TGTGCCAGCAGTTTATCTATGGACAGGGGATACACTGAAGCTTTCTTT
CDR3 protein: CASSLSMDRGYTEAFF

clone size: NA
V gene: TRBV2
J gene: TRBJ2-4
D gene: TRBD2
CDR3 DNA: TGTGCCAGCAGTGAATCGGGGGGGATTAACATTCAGTACTTC
CDR3 protein: CASSESGGINIQYF

clone size: NA
V gene: TRBV30
J gene: TRBJ2-5
D gene: NA
CDR3 DNA: TGTGCCTGGAGTCGAGTGGGGGGGCTCCAAGAGACCCAGTACTTC
CDR3 protein: CAWSRVGGLQETQYF

clone size: few
V gene: TRBV4-1
J gene: TRBJ1-2
D gene: TRBD1
CDR3 DNA: TGCGCCAGCAGTCGACAGGGTGAGGGCTACACCTTC
CDR3 protein: CASSRQGEGYTF

clone size: NA
V gene: TRBV6-2/TRBV6-3
J gene: TRBJ2-7
D gene: NA
CDR3 DNA: TGTGCCAGCAGCACACCCGGGCTAGCGAACTACGAGCAGTACTTC
CDR3 protein: CASSTPGLANYEQYF

clone size: NA
V gene: TRBV18
J gene: TRBJ2-3
D gene: NA
CDR3 DNA: TGTGCCAGCTCACCGGAGTTCACAGATACGCAGTATTTT
CDR3 protein: CASSPEFTDTQYF

clone size: NA
V gene: TRBV7-2
J gene: TRBJ1-1
D gene: NA
CDR3 DNA: TGTGCCAGCAGCTTAGCTGAGGGGGTAAGCACGCTTGAAGCTTTCTTT
CDR3 protein: CASSLAEGVSTLEAFF

clone size: NA
V gene: TRBV6-2/TRBV6-3
J gene: TRBJ2-7
D gene: NA
CDR3 DNA: TGTGCCAGCAGTTACTCCCAGGTCGAGCAGTACTTC
CDR3 protein: CASSYSQVEQYF

clone size: few
V gene: TRBV2
J gene: TRBJ1-2
D gene: NA
CDR3 DNA: TGTGCCAGCAGTGAGGGGGGATCCTATGGCTACACCTTC
CDR3 protein: CASSEGGSYGYTF

clone size: once
V gene: TRBV30
J gene: TRBJ2-7
D gene: TRBD1
CDR3 DNA: TGTGCCTGGACCGACAGGGGTTTCGAGCAGTACTTC
CDR3 protein: CAWTDRGFEQYF

clone size: NA
V gene: TRBV6-5
J gene: TRBJ1-1
D gene: NA
CDR3 DNA: TGTGCCAGCAGGGACACCTCCGAAGGGGCTTTCTTT
CDR3 protein: CASRDTSEGAFF

clone size: NA
V gene: TRBV3-1/TRBV3-2
J gene: TRBJ2-4
D gene: TRBD2
CDR3 DNA: TGTGCCAGCAGCCCATTAATGGTAGCGGGAAGGCACATTCAGTACTTC
CDR3 protein: CASSPLMVAGRHIQYF

clone size: NA
V gene: TRBV18
J gene: TRBJ1-5
D gene: NA
CDR3 DNA: TGTGCCAGCTCATCCGGAGGGGATCAGCCCCAGCATTTT
CDR3 protein: CASSSGGDQPQHF

clone size: NA
V gene: TRBV12-5
J gene: TRBJ1-1
D gene: TRBD1
CDR3 DNA: TGTGCTAGTGGCGGGACAGGGAGGACTGAAGCTTTCTTT
CDR3 protein: CASGGTGRTEAFF

clone size: NA
V gene: TRBV27
J gene: TRBJ1-2
D gene: TRBD1
CDR3 DNA: TGTGCCAGCAGTTTCGGGACAGGGGCGGTCGGCTACACCTTC
CDR3 protein: CASSFGTGAVGYTF

clone size: NA
V gene: TRBV7-6
J gene: TRBJ2-5
D gene: NA
CDR3 DNA: TGTGCCAGCAGCCGAATACAGCTATCGAAAGAGACCCAGTACTTC
CDR3 protein: CASSRIQLSKETQYF

clone size: NA
V gene: TRBV5-4
J gene: TRBJ2-1
D gene: TRBD1
CDR3 DNA: TGTGCCAGCAGCTCGGCTCTCACAGGGGGCCCCTACAATGAGCAGTTCTTC
CDR3 protein: CASSSALTGGPYNEQFF

clone size: NA
V gene: TRBV6-1
J gene: TRBJ1-5
D gene: NA
CDR3 DNA: TGTGCCAGCAGTGAATGGCCCGCCAATCAGCCCCAGCATTTT
CDR3 protein: CASSEWPANQPQHF

clone size: once
V gene: TRBV7-2
J gene: TRBJ1-2
D gene: TRBD1
CDR3 DNA: TGTGCCAGCAGCTTAGATTTTCAGGGGGGTGGCTACACCTTC
CDR3 protein: CASSLDFQGGGYTF

clone size: NA
V gene: TRBV2
J gene: TRBJ1-6
D gene: NA
CDR3 DNA: TGTGCCAGCAGTGGGGGGGGGTTGAGGAATTCACCCCTCCACTTT
CDR3 protein: CASSGGGLRNSPLHF